These 28 T cell receptor beta chains were all obtained from the same sample, sequenced in a study of CD8 T cells in ankylosing spondylitis. From the 5' RACE reads, TCRdb called clonotypes with MiXCR, one entry per CDR3 protein. The sample includes 36,000 or so distinct CDR3 sequences, about 6% of them seen just once. Sequencing input: blood, either unsorted or a sorted T cell fraction (not recorded which). These receptors came from a male donor with ankylosing spondylitis or in good health (not recorded which).

Ten or more counts support this clonotype. This chain joins TRBV10-3 and TRBJ1-6, with D maybe TRBD1 (6 bases). CDR1 is ENHRY, CDR2 SYGVKD, per germline. V lost 10 bases and J 7 bases, leaving 14 bases between the germline ends. The CDR3 loop spans 13 amino acids. CDR3 sequence reads: CASNDRSNSPLHF. CDR3 coding DNA: TGTGCCAGCAATGACAGGTCAAATTCACCCCTCCACTTT.

This clonotype was observed many times. V usage is TRBV5-1 and J usage is TRBJ2-3; D unclear. Per germline, CDR1 SGHRS and CDR2 YFSETQ. This CDR3 is built from 16 residues. V was shortened by 0 bases and J by 0 bases, with 11 bases between the two germline ends. CDR3 sequence: CASSLADFPSTDTQYF. The CDR3 DNA is TGCGCCAGCAGCTTGGCCGACTTTCCTAGCACAGATACGCAGTATTTT.

This clonotype was observed many times. CDR3 region: CASSRGVNYEQYF. The CDR3 DNA reads TGTGCCAGCAGCCGCGGGGTCAACTACGAGCAGTACTTC. The chain links TRBV27 to TRBJ2-7, with D perhaps matching TRBD2 (6 bases). The CDR3 spans 13 residues. Trimming shortened V by 6 bases and J by 3 bases, and 12 bases separated the two germline ends. CDR1 is MNHEY and CDR2 is SMNVEV in the germline V gene (reference sequence).

This clonotype was counted many times. J is TRBJ1-1 and V is TRBV7-9; D perhaps matches TRBD1 (6 bases). Germline V lookup: CDR1 SEHNR, CDR2 FQNEAQ (reference sequence). V was clipped by 3 bases and J by 3 bases, with 11 bases between them. This CDR3 has 14 residues. CDR3 DNA: TGTGCCAGCAGCTTTCCAGGGGATCACACTGAAGCTTTCTTT. It yields the protein CASSFPGDHTEAFF.

In its sample, this clonotype was seen many times. This chain uses TRBV29-1 with TRBJ2-7; 10 positions agree with TRBD1. Germline loops: CDR1 SQVTM, CDR2 ANQGSEA. The V gene end was trimmed by 6 bases and the J gene end by 7 bases; junction bases not matched to a gene: 12. The CDR3 is 14 amino acids. The CDR3 sequence is CSVGWDRGRGEQYF. In DNA, the CDR3 is TGCAGCGTCGGTTGGGACAGGGGACGAGGAGAGCAGTACTTC.

This clonotype was observed many times. The chain combines TRBV10-3 with TRBJ1-1, with TRBD1 as a possible D gene (5 bases). The CDR3 contains 14 residues. Germline loops: CDR1 ENHRY, CDR2 SYGVKD. With 3 bases removed from V and 0 bases from J, the gap between germline ends came to 8 bases. In DNA, the CDR3 is TGTGCCATCAGTGACTGGGGGATGAACACTGAAGCTTTCTTT. Its protein product is CAISDWGMNTEAFF.

This clonotype was detected many times. The CDR3 loop reads CASSVRPYGYTF. The CDR3 bases are TGTGCCAGCAGCGTCCGGCCCTATGGCTACACCTTC. The gene calls are TRBV5-5 and TRBJ1-2; D gene ambiguous. Trimming left V 4 bases short and J 4 bases short, with 8 bases between. The CDR3 is 12 amino acids. CDR1 and CDR2 (germline): SGHKS, YYEKEE (reference sequence).

This clonotype was counted at least ten times. J is TRBJ1-1 and V is TRBV11-2; the D gene is possibly TRBD1 (5 bases). The CDR3 contains 21 residues. With 5 bases removed from V and 5 bases from J, the gap between germline ends came to 36 bases. CDR1 and CDR2 (germline): SGHAT, FQNNGV. The CDR3 spells CASSPRSPRQPRIGLGTEAFF. As DNA, the CDR3 is TGTGCCAGCAGCCCGCGGTCGCCCCGACAGCCCCGTATAGGTCTAGGGACTGAAGCTTTCTTT. Complete variable domain (other parts from reference TRBV11-2 and TRBJ1-1): EAGVAQSPRYKIIEKRQSVAFWCNPISGHATLYWYQQILGQGPKLLIQFQNNGVVDDSQLPKDRFSAERLKGVDSTLKIQPAKLEDSAVYLCASSPRSPRQPRIGLGTEAFFGQGTRLTVV.

This clonotype was seen many times. This chain links TRBV24-1 with TRBJ2-5; no reliable D call. The V gene's germline CDR1 is KGHDR and CDR2 SFDVKD. The CDR3 covers 15 residues. The V end lost 0 bases, the J end lost 3 bases, and 10 bases lay between the germline ends. Here the CDR3 DNA reads TGTGCCACCAGTGATTTGCGAGGCAGTAAAGAGACCCAGTACTTC. Protein product: CATSDLRGSKETQYF.

This clonotype is medium-sized (0.01 to 0.1%) in the sample. This chain uses TRBV29-1 with TRBJ2-3; 8 bases map to TRBD1. Trimming cost V 6 bases and J 1 base; bases outside gene matches: 3. Germline V gene sequence: CDR1 SQVTM, CDR2 ANQGSEA. This CDR3 region has 13 residues. The CDR3 bases are TGCAGCGTCAGGGGACAGGGCACAGATACGCAGTATTTT. It translates to CSVRGQGTDTQYF.

The table lists this clonotype with many counts. This chain uses TRBV19 with TRBJ2-3; D unresolved. The CDR3 has 13 residues. Trimming took off 2 bases at V and 3 bases at J, with 6 bases between the two ends. Germline V gene data show CDR1 as LNHDA and CDR2 as SQIVND (reference sequence). The CDR3 here is CASSIPGTDTQYF. The DNA for the CDR3 is TGTGCCAGTAGTATACCGGGTACAGATACGCAGTATTTT.

This clonotype has ten or more counts. This rearrangement joins TRBV12-3 or TRBV12-4 to TRBJ2-7, with 10 bases identical to TRBD2. Losses at the gene ends were 5 bases for V and 0 bases for J; bases not matched to a gene: 1. The CDR3 runs 14 residues. The CDR3 region has the DNA TGTGCCAGCAGTAGGACTAGCGGCTCCTACGAGCAGTACTTC. Translating gives CASSRTSGSYEQYF.

This clonotype was counted ten times or more. V is TRBV12-3 or TRBV12-4 and J is TRBJ2-1, with 9 bases fitting TRBD1. V dropped 6 bases and J dropped 3; count of bases not matched to a gene: 6. CDR3 length equals 15 residues. The chain's CDR3 is CASSRGQGYYNEQFF. The CDR3 DNA reads as TGTGCCAGCAGCCGGGGACAGGGTTACTACAATGAGCAGTTCTTC.

This clonotype was recorded many times. This sequence joins TRBV29-1 and TRBJ1-2, with 8 bases identical to TRBD1. The CDR3 contains 14 residues. J lost 6 bases, V lost 6 bases, and 12 bases had no gene match. Per the germline V gene, CDR1 is SQVTM and CDR2 is ANQGSEA. CDR3 sequence reads: CSVQDRTGSDGYTF. The CDR3, as DNA: TGCAGCGTCCAGGATCGGACAGGGTCAGATGGCTACACCTTC.

This clonotype was detected ten times or more. The chain recombines TRBV5-6 with TRBJ2-1, with D unresolved. The CDR3 spans 15 residues. V lost 1 base and J lost 4, with 12 bases in between. Germline CDR1 and CDR2: SGHDT and YYEEEE. The CDR3 reads CASSLNRHAYNEQFF. In DNA, the CDR3 is TGTGCCAGCAGCTTGAACCGCCACGCATACAATGAGCAGTTCTTC.

In this sample, this clonotype turned up many times. The gene calls are TRBV18 and TRBJ2-5; D unresolved. This CDR3 comprises 14 residues. With 0 bases removed from V and 4 bases from J, the gap between germline ends came to 9 bases. Germline CDR1 is KGHSH and CDR2 is LQKENI. The CDR3 DNA is TGTGCCAGCTCACCACCTCCATCCCGAGAGACCCAGTACTTC. It specifies CASSPPPSRETQYF.

This clonotype qualifies as medium-sized (0.01 to 0.1%). The chain combines TRBV7-2 with TRBJ2-7, with D maybe TRBD2 (5 bases). Germline CDR1 and CDR2: SGHTA and FQGNSA. The CDR3 is made up of 13 amino acids. The V end lost 5 bases, the J end lost 3 bases, and 11 bases lay between the germline ends. The CDR3 region has the DNA TGTGCCAGCAGCATAACTAGATTCTACGAGCAGTACTTC. Translated, it gives CASSITRFYEQYF. Variable domain in full (rest from reference TRBV7-2 and TRBJ2-7): GAGVSQSPSNKVTEKGKDVELRCDPISGHTALYWYRQSLGQGLEFLIYFQGNSAPDKSGLPSDRFSAERTGGSVSTLTIQRTQQEDSAVYLCASSITRFYEQYFGPGTRLTVT.

This clonotype was observed many times. This sequence joins TRBV18 and TRBJ1-1; D is unclear. Trimming removed 6 bases from V and 0 bases from J, with 11 bases in between. The germline V gene has CDR1 KGHSH and CDR2 LQKENI. This CDR3 comprises 14 residues. The CDR3 coding sequence is TGTGCCAGCTCTCCTTCAGGCGTGAACACTGAAGCTTTCTTT. Amino acid sequence: CASSPSGVNTEAFF. Drawing the rest from reference TRBV18 and TRBJ1-1, the complete variable domain is NAGVMQNPRHLVRRRGQEARLRCSPMKGHSHVYWYRQLPEEGLKFMVYLQKENIIDESGMPKERFSAEFPKEGPSILRIQQVVRGDSAAYFCASSPSGVNTEAFFGQGTRLTVV.

This clonotype was counted at least ten times. The rearrangement links TRBV20-1 to TRBJ2-3; 8 positions agree with TRBD1. CDR3 length: 14 amino acids. Germline-derived CDR1 and CDR2 are DFQATT and SNEGSKA (reference sequence). Trimming at V came to 6 bases and at J to 2 bases, leaving 7 bases not matched to a gene. CDR3 region: CSAPPTGATDTQYF. In nucleotides, the CDR3 is TGCAGTGCGCCGCCGACAGGGGCCACAGATACGCAGTATTTT.

This clonotype was seen many times. The chain links TRBV7-2 to TRBJ2-5; D is undetermined. V dropped 1 base and J dropped 5 bases, with 8 bases sitting between them. The CDR3 is made up of 13 amino acids. Germline V lookup: CDR1 SGHTA, CDR2 FQGNSA. The CDR3 DNA is TGTGCCAGCAGCTTAGACAGAAGGGAGACCCAGTACTTC. Protein sequence: CASSLDRRETQYF. Full variable domain (remainder filled in from reference TRBV7-2 and TRBJ2-5): GAGVSQSPSNKVTEKGKDVELRCDPISGHTALYWYRQSLGQGLEFLIYFQGNSAPDKSGLPSDRFSAERTGGSVSTLTIQRTQQEDSAVYLCASSLDRRETQYFGPGTRLLVL.

The V gene is TRBV2, the J gene TRBJ1-1; possibly TRBD1 for D (5 bases). Looked up from germline, CDR1 is SNHLY and CDR2 is FYNNEI. This CDR3 has 14 residues. V lost 9 bases and J 2 bases, leaving 16 bases between the germline ends. CDR3 DNA sequence: TGTGCCAGTAGTTGGACACTACTTAACACTGAAGCTTTCTTT. This sequence encodes CASSWTLLNTEAFF.

As concerns this clonotype: Being one base from a much bigger clone, this may be a read error. CDR3: CASSFLLGDGYTF. CDR3 nucleotides: TGCGCCAGCAGCTTTTTGCTAGGGGATGGCTACACCTTC. The chain has TRBV5-1 and TRBJ1-2; possibly TRBD1 for D (5 bases). Germline V CDR1 and CDR2: SGHRS, YFSETQ. V was trimmed by 2 bases and J by 6 bases, leaving 11 bases between them. This CDR3 contains 13 residues.

This clonotype was counted between two and nine times. The chain recombines TRBV5-1 with TRBJ2-3; unclear D gene. The CDR3 extends over 15 amino acids. The V gene's germline CDR1 is SGHRS and CDR2 YFSETQ. The germline V and J ends were trimmed by 2 bases and 2 bases, with 12 bases remaining between them. In nucleotides, the CDR3 is TGCGCCAGCAGCTTAGGAGACTCCTCCACAGATACGCAGTATTTT. Its protein is CASSLGDSSTDTQYF.

This clonotype was observed at least ten times. V gene TRBV12-3 or TRBV12-4 combines with J gene TRBJ2-5; D possibly corresponds to TRBD1 (5 bases). There are 15 residues in the CDR3. V lost 6 bases, J lost 5 bases, and 19 bases lay in between. The CDR3 is CASSHSSREMETQYF. Here the CDR3 DNA reads TGTGCCAGCAGCCACTCGTCCAGGGAAATGGAGACCCAGTACTTC.

In its sample, this clonotype was seen many times. The chain has TRBV19 and TRBJ1-5; a weak D match, TRBD1 (5 bases). CDR1 and CDR2 (germline): LNHDA, SQIVND (reference sequence). The CDR3 sequence is 14 residues long. The ends were cut back, 3 bases at V and 5 bases at J, with 11 bases in the middle. The CDR3, as DNA: TGTGCCAGTAGTATCCAGGGAAGTTATCAGCCCCAGCATTTT. Residues: CASSIQGSYQPQHF.

This clonotype was seen at least ten times. The CDR3 nucleotides read TGTGCCAGCAGTGAACAGAGTCATGAGCAGTTCTTC. Residues: CASSEQSHEQFF. V is TRBV2 and J is TRBJ2-1; D is uncertain. Germline V gene lookup returns CDR1 SNHLY and CDR2 FYNNEI. CDR3 length: 12 residues. The V end was cut by 2 bases, the J end by 8 bases, with 7 bases between.

This chain links TRBV6-5 with TRBJ2-7; the D call may be TRBD1 or TRBD2 (6 bases each). The V gene lost 4 bases and the J gene lost 2 bases, with 18 bases spanning the gap. Germline assignment: CDR1 MNHEY and CDR2 SVGAGI. The CDR3 length is 16 residues. DNA for the CDR3: TGTGCCAGCAGTTTGCCCCCTCTGGGGGGCCCCTACGAGCAGTACTTC. The encoded protein is CASSLPPLGGPYEQYF.

J is TRBJ1-2 and V is TRBV3-1, with 9 positions matching TRBD1. Germline V CDR1 and CDR2: LGHDT, YNNKEL (reference sequence). This CDR3 comprises 18 residues. CDR3 in amino acids: CTISPRTGELRGAYGYTF. For the CDR3, the DNA is TGTACCATCAGTCCCCGGACAGGGGAGCTTAGGGGAGCCTATGGCTACACCTTC.